Shown below are 32 T cell receptor beta chains from a single sample sequenced in a study of vaccination and CD4 T cells after COVID-19. Cultured CD4+ T cell DNA was sequenced using the Oncomine TCR Beta short-read assay. TCRdb re-analysed the PCR reads in MiXCR, keeping a single row per CDR3 protein. This sample has 5,500 to 8,500 distinct CDR3 sequences, with about half found just once. Treatment given: roughly 10-day PBMC culture with coronavirus spike peptide pools or control peptides (ViraFEST assay). The collection of CD4+ T cells from the unexposed donor took place before the COVID-19 pandemic (2011-2018). These receptors' targets are unknown. Source material: CD4+ T cells from blood, cultured in vitro. The origin of the receptors is a human donor in good health.

This clonotype was picked up a small number of times. The gene calls are TRBV7-9 and TRBJ2-5; no firm D call. Germline values: CDR1 SEHNR, CDR2 FQNEAQ (reference sequence). The ends were cut back, 4 bases at V and 2 bases at J, with 11 bases in the middle. The CDR3 extends over 14 amino acids. DNA for the CDR3: TGTGCCAGCAGCTCCCGACTCGGTCAAGAGACCCAGTACTTC. Translated: CASSSRLGQETQYF.

By frequency in the sample, this clonotype is large. The V call is TRBV5-1, the J call TRBJ1-2; D unresolved. The germline V gene has CDR1 SGHRS and CDR2 YFSETQ. The CDR3 covers 12 residues. V was shortened by 4 bases and J by 5 bases, with 9 bases between the two germline ends. This CDR3 reads CASSHDIYGYTF. CDR3 sequence (DNA): TGCGCCAGCAGCCATGATATTTATGGCTACACCTTC. The variable domain in full, with the rest retrieved from reference TRBV5-1 and TRBJ1-2, is KAGVTQTPRYLIKTRGQQVTLSCSPISGHRSVSWYQQTPGQGLQFLFEYFSETQRNKGNFPGRFSGRQFSNSRSEMNVSTLELGDSALYLCASSHDIYGYTFGSGTRLTVV.

The chain joins TRBV9 to TRBJ2-5; 7 nucleotides agree with TRBD2. Trimming cost V 4 bases and J 5 bases; bases outside gene matches: 8. Germline V gene sequence: CDR1 SGDLS, CDR2 YYNGEE. The CDR3 has 14 residues. Here the CDR3 reads CASSRGLGGETQYF. CDR3 DNA sequence: TGTGCCAGCAGCCGAGGACTAGGAGGGGAGACCCAGTACTTC.

The J gene is TRBJ2-5, the V gene TRBV7-9; 11 positions match TRBD2. CDR3 size: 17 residues. CDR1 and CDR2 (germline): SEHNR, FQNEAQ (reference sequence). V gave up 3 bases and J gave up 4 bases; unmatched junction bases: 10. DNA of the CDR3: TGTGCCAGCAGCTTCCCGGGACTAGCGGAGGCGGGAGAGACCCAGTACTTC. Amino acid sequence: CASSFPGLAEAGETQYF. The variable domain in full, with the rest retrieved from reference TRBV7-9 and TRBJ2-5, is DTGVSQNPRHKITKRGQNVTFRCDPISEHNRLYWYRQTLGQGPEFLTYFQNEAQLEKSRLLSDRFSAERPKGSFSTLEIQRTEQGDSAMYLCASSFPGLAEAGETQYFGPGTRLLVL.

This chain links TRBV7-9 with TRBJ1-2; D not certain. The V end was cut by 3 bases, the J end by 3 bases, with 8 bases between. Per germline, CDR1 SEHNR and CDR2 FQNEAQ (reference sequence). The CDR3 has 13 amino acids. The CDR3 DNA follows: TGTGCCAGCAGCTTCGGTCAGTACTATGGCTACACCTTC. It specifies CASSFGQYYGYTF.

This chain connects TRBV6-1 to TRBJ2-7; 10 positions agree with TRBD1. V dropped 6 bases and J dropped 4; count of bases not matched to a gene: 6. Germline V lookup: CDR1 MNHNS, CDR2 SASEGT. This CDR3 region has 14 residues. Here the CDR3 DNA reads TGTGCCAGCAGGGTGACAGGGGGCCCGTACGAGCAGTACTTC. This sequence encodes CASRVTGGPYEQYF.

In its sample, this clonotype was seen a few times. This chain uses TRBV6-1 with TRBJ1-1; TRBD1 might be the D (5 bases). Germline V gene sequence: CDR1 MNHNS, CDR2 SASEGT. The CDR3 is made up of 15 amino acids. V lost 6 bases to trimming and J lost 6 bases, with 20 bases between them. The CDR3: CASSWGSFGSSEAFF. CDR3 in DNA: TGTGCCAGCAGCTGGGGCAGTTTTGGGAGCTCTGAAGCTTTCTTT.

The chain links TRBV20-1 to TRBJ2-7; D remains unclear. CDR3 length: 10 residues. V dropped 3 bases and J dropped 3 bases, with 3 bases sitting between them. In germline, CDR1 is DFQATT, CDR2 SNEGSKA (reference sequence). The CDR3 region is CSARGYEQYF. CDR3 coding DNA: TGCAGTGCTAGGGGCTACGAGCAGTACTTC.

This clonotype was counted a few times. The chain couples TRBV7-8 to TRBJ2-3; 7 bases are shared with TRBD1. The CDR3 totals 15 residues. The ends lost 5 bases at V and 0 bases at J; junction bases unmatched: 5. The germline gives CDR1 SGHVS, CDR2 FQNEAQ. Written as DNA, the CDR3 is TGTGCCAGCAGCGCGACAGGGCTTAGCACAGATACGCAGTATTTT. Its protein product is CASSATGLSTDTQYF. The variable domain in full, completed from reference TRBV7-8 and TRBJ2-3, reads GAGVSQSPRYKVAKRGQDVALRCDPISGHVSLFWYQQALGQGPEFLTYFQNEAQLDKSGLPSDRFFAERPEGSVSTLKIQRTQQEDSAVYLCASSATGLSTDTQYFGPGTRLTVL.

V and J are TRBV7-9 and TRBJ1-2, with D perhaps matching TRBD1 (5 bases). V lost 1 base and J 4 bases, leaving 13 bases between the germline ends. The CDR3 has 15 amino acids. CDR1 and CDR2 from the germline V gene are SEHNR and FQNEAQ (reference sequence). The CDR3 sequence: CASSLDHLTGYGYTF. In DNA, the CDR3 is TGTGCCAGCAGCTTAGATCATCTTACAGGCTATGGCTACACCTTC.

This chain connects TRBV6-1 to TRBJ2-1; the D gene is possibly TRBD1 (6 bases). CDR3 length: 14 amino acids. Germline values: CDR1 MNHNS, CDR2 SASEGT. Trimming removed 6 bases at V and 4 bases at J, with 13 bases between. The CDR3 region has the DNA TGTGCCAGCAGGACCAGGGGTTTTTACAATGAGCAGTTCTTC. Amino acid sequence: CASRTRGFYNEQFF.

The gene calls are TRBV7-2 and TRBJ2-7, with D perhaps matching TRBD1 or TRBD2 (7 bases each). There are 13 residues in the CDR3. V dropped 5 bases and J dropped 3 bases, with 11 bases sitting between them. Germline V gene data show CDR1 as SGHTA and CDR2 as FQGNSA. Written as DNA, the CDR3 is TGTGCCAGCAGCCAGGGGGAGGGCTACGAGCAGTACTTC. It yields the protein CASSQGEGYEQYF.

In this sample, this clonotype turned up a few times. The V gene is TRBV6-1, the J gene TRBJ2-5, with D maybe TRBD1 (5 bases). With 1 base removed from V and 5 bases from J, the gap between germline ends came to 14 bases. Germline assignment: CDR1 MNHNS and CDR2 SASEGT. The CDR3 is made up of 15 amino acids. The chain's CDR3 is CASSEGAGIKETQYF. CDR3 coding DNA: TGTGCCAGCAGTGAAGGGGCAGGGATAAAGGAGACCCAGTACTTC.

This chain uses TRBV20-1 with TRBJ1-1; the D is unclear. This CDR3 region has 11 residues. Germline-derived CDR1 and CDR2 are DFQATT and SNEGSKA (reference sequence). The V end was cut by 4 bases, the J end by 3 bases, with 6 bases between. The CDR3 coding sequence is TGCAGTGCTAATAAGGACACTGAAGCTTTCTTT. Protein: CSANKDTEAFF.

The rearrangement links TRBV14 to TRBJ2-5; TRBD2 matches at 9 bases. The germline CDR1 and CDR2 sequences are SGHDN and FVKESK. J lost 1 base, V lost 0 bases, and 6 bases had no gene match. This CDR3 region has 17 residues. CDR3 sequence reads: CASSQDRRLAVQETQYF. The DNA for the CDR3 is TGTGCCAGCAGCCAAGATAGGAGACTAGCGGTCCAAGAGACCCAGTACTTC.

V usage is TRBV14 and J usage is TRBJ2-5; D is unclear. Per germline, CDR1 SGHDN and CDR2 FVKESK. V gave up 4 bases and J gave up 5 bases, with 8 bases separating them. The CDR3 runs to 12 residues. CDR3: CASSLQRETQYF. In DNA form, the CDR3 reads TGTGCCAGCAGCCTACAACGGGAGACCCAGTACTTC.

This clonotype was seen a few times. V usage is TRBV20-1 and J usage is TRBJ2-3; tentative D call: TRBD1 (6 bases). V lost 7 bases and J 4 bases, leaving 15 bases between the germline ends. Germline V gene lookup returns CDR1 DFQATT and CDR2 SNEGSKA (reference sequence). The CDR3 contains 13 residues. This CDR3 is CSGGHPRADTQYF. The CDR3 DNA is TGCAGTGGGGGGCACCCCAGGGCAGATACGCAGTATTTT.

The chain couples TRBV2 to TRBJ2-7, with 14 bases that match TRBD2. The CDR3 totals 14 residues. Germline assignment: CDR1 SNHLY and CDR2 FYNNEI. V was clipped by 5 bases and J by 6 bases; unmatched bases: 3. The CDR3 sequence is CASSRGLAGGEQYF. CDR3 in DNA: TGTGCCAGCAGTCGAGGACTAGCGGGGGGCGAGCAGTACTTC.

The chain carries TRBV12-3 or TRBV12-4 and TRBJ1-2; 9 positions match TRBD1. Trimming cost V 8 bases and J 4 bases; bases outside gene matches: 5. The CDR3 extends over 13 amino acids. CDR3 nucleotide sequence: TGTGCCAGCGGCGACAGGGGGGGCTATGGCTACACCTTC. This sequence encodes CASGDRGGYGYTF.

The count of this clonotype is one. This chain connects TRBV5-6 to TRBJ1-2; perhaps TRBD1 as D (6 bases). Per germline, CDR1 SGHDT and CDR2 YYEEEE. The CDR3 contains 13 residues. V lost 2 bases, J lost 7 bases, and 12 bases lay in between. The CDR3 loop is CASSLRGGGGYTF. The CDR3 region has the DNA TGTGCCAGCAGCTTAAGGGGGGGCGGTGGCTACACCTTC.

The rearrangement joins TRBV20-1 to TRBJ1-2; maybe TRBD1 (5 bases). The germline V and J ends were trimmed by 6 bases and 8 bases, with 28 bases remaining between them. This CDR3 contains 16 residues. The germline gives CDR1 DFQATT, CDR2 SNEGSKA (reference sequence). In nucleotides, the CDR3 is TGCAGTGCCCAACCCGGCGGGGCGCCAGATTTTGGGGGCTACACCTTC. Its translation: CSAQPGGAPDFGGYTF.

V is TRBV20-1 and J is TRBJ1-5; the match to TRBD1 covers 8 bases. This CDR3 contains 13 residues. The V and J ends lost 6 bases and 4 bases, in that order; junction bases with no gene match: 5. Per germline, CDR1 DFQATT and CDR2 SNEGSKA (reference sequence). The CDR3 DNA sequence: TGCAGTGCATATGGACAGGGAAATCAGCCCCAGCATTTT. Translation gives CSAYGQGNQPQHF.

The chain employs TRBV20-1 and TRBJ1-4; perhaps TRBD1 as D (6 bases). Germline CDR1 reads DFQATT; CDR2 reads SNEGSKA (reference sequence). Between the trimmed V and J ends, which lost 6 bases and 6 bases, there was a span of 17 bases. The CDR3 spans 14 residues. CDR3 DNA sequence: TGCAGTGCAACCCCGAGCCGGGGGCATGAAAAACTGTTTTTT. It codes for CSATPSRGHEKLFF.

The chain recombines TRBV7-6 with TRBJ1-3, with 7 bases matching TRBD1. The CDR3 runs to 17 residues. J was trimmed by 4 bases and V by 2 bases; bases with no gene match: 11. Looked up from germline, CDR1 is SGHVS and CDR2 is FNYEAQ. DNA for the CDR3: TGTGCCAGCAGCTTAATTGGAGCGGCAGGGGGGGGAAACACCATATATTTT. Its protein is CASSLIGAAGGGNTIYF.

The chain combines TRBV6-5 with TRBJ1-1, with 8 bases fitting TRBD1. The junction had 7 bases not matched to a gene; V was cut back by 4 bases and J by 12 bases. Germline lookup yields CDR1 MNHEY and CDR2 SVGAGI. The CDR3 runs to 12 residues. CDR3 nucleotides: TGTGCCAGCAGTTCTAGGACAGGGACTCCTTTCTTT. Translated, it gives CASSSRTGTPFF.

The chain recombines TRBV27 with TRBJ1-1; D perhaps matches TRBD1 (5 bases). CDR1 is MNHEY and CDR2 is SMNVEV in the germline V gene (reference sequence). V lost 8 bases and J lost 5, with 18 bases in between. This CDR3 has 14 amino acids. The CDR3 region has the DNA TGTGCCAGCGCCTCGGGCGGGACTATTACTGAAGCTTTCTTT. This sequence encodes CASASGGTITEAFF.

This clonotype was counted only a few times. The chain has TRBV24-1 and TRBJ2-2; no reliable D call. CDR3 length: 12 residues. Trimming removed 7 bases from V and 4 bases from J, with 6 bases in between. CDR1 and CDR2 from the germline V gene are KGHDR and SFDVKD. The CDR3 region is CATRVPTGELFF. The CDR3 nucleotides are TGTGCCACCAGGGTACCCACCGGGGAGCTGTTTTTT.

This clonotype occurred once. The genes are TRBV14 and TRBJ2-1, with D perhaps assigned TRBD1 or TRBD2 (6 bases each). Germline CDR1 is SGHDN and CDR2 is FVKESK. The CDR3 has 12 residues. The V end lost 1 base, the J end lost 10 bases, and 8 bases lay between the germline ends. The CDR3 spells CASSQVGGEQFF. CDR3 DNA sequence: TGTGCCAGCAGCCAAGTCGGGGGCGAGCAGTTCTTC.

The chain links TRBV20-1 to TRBJ2-7; possible D gene TRBD2, 5 bases. Trimming left V 3 bases short and J 0 bases short, with 9 bases between. This CDR3 contains 13 residues. Germline V gives CDR1 DFQATT, CDR2 SNEGSKA (reference sequence). CDR3 nucleotide sequence: TGCAGTGCTAGGCGGGCGGGCTCCTACGAGCAGTACTTC. Translated: CSARRAGSYEQYF.

This clonotype showed up just a few times. The chain uses TRBV7-2 and TRBJ2-7; weak D call: TRBD1 (6 bases). The ends were cut back, 7 bases at V and 3 bases at J, with 16 bases in the middle. The CDR3 runs to 14 residues. Germline V gives CDR1 SGHTA, CDR2 FQGNSA. The CDR3 DNA reads as TGTGCCAGCACCCGACAGGTAAACGGCTACGAGCAGTACTTC. It encodes CASTRQVNGYEQYF.

The chain carries TRBV6-4 and TRBJ2-6; D gene uncertain. The CDR3 length is 15 residues. V was cut by 0 bases and J by 0 bases, with 3 bases left in between. In germline, CDR1 is MRHNA, CDR2 SNTAGT. Here the CDR3 reads CASSDSSSGANVLTF. The CDR3 DNA sequence: TGTGCCAGCAGTGACTCCAGCTCTGGGGCCAACGTCCTGACTTTC.

The CDR3 protein is CASSQETVANYGYTF. The CDR3 region has the DNA TGTGCCAGCAGTCAAGAGACAGTAGCTAACTATGGCTACACCTTC. The rearrangement uses TRBV12-3 or TRBV12-4 and TRBJ1-2; possible D gene TRBD1, 5 bases. The CDR3 spans 15 residues. V was cut by 5 bases and J by 0 bases, with 13 bases left in between.